This entry lists 20 T cell receptor beta chains sequenced from one sample in a study of cytomegalovirus exposure and HLA in healthy donors. Primers: 60 Vbeta forward and 13 Jbeta reverse. Profiled with immunoSEQ multiplex PCR; TCRdb holds only in-frame clones, not every one. The sample includes around 170,000 clones, roughly 87% seen only once; the top ten take over 1.5%. Sequenced input: PBMCs. These receptors all stem from a man between 35 and 55 years old in good health and CMV-seronegative.

The CDR3 protein is CASSIRGDSVNEQFF. CDR3 coding DNA: TGTGCCAGTAGTATTCGAGGAGACAGTGTCAATGAGCAGTTCTTC. V gene TRBV19 combines with J gene TRBJ2-1; weak D call: TRBD1 (5 bases). V gave up 3 bases and J gave up 6 bases, with 15 bases separating them. Germline CDR1 is LNHDA and CDR2 is SQIVND (reference sequence). This CDR3 is built from 15 residues.

The chain recombines TRBV29-1 with TRBJ1-5; 9 bases map to TRBD1. The germline V gene encodes CDR1 SQVTM and CDR2 ANQGSEA. CDR3 length: 13 residues. Trimming at V came to 6 bases and at J to 5 bases, leaving 5 bases not matched to a gene. CDR3 amino acids: CSVRTGADQPQHF. The CDR3 DNA is TGCAGCGTCCGGACAGGGGCGGATCAGCCCCAGCATTTT.

This clone appeared a few times. The chain joins TRBV30 to TRBJ1-3; TRBD1 matches 7 bases. The V and J ends lost 5 bases and 4 bases, in that order; junction bases with no gene match: 5. Germline V gene sequence: CDR1 GTSNPN, CDR2 SVGIG (reference sequence). The CDR3 is made up of 13 amino acids. CDR3 coding DNA: TGTGCCTGGGCTACAGGGGCAGGAAACACCATATATTTT. Residues: CAWATGAGNTIYF.

The chain links TRBV28 to TRBJ1-5; D gene uncertain. CDR1 and CDR2 from the germline V gene are MDHEN and SYDVKM. This CDR3 contains 15 residues. The V gene lost 5 bases and the J gene lost 2 bases, with 13 bases spanning the gap. The CDR3: CASSPAGDGNQPQHF. CDR3 DNA: TGTGCCAGCAGTCCGGCCGGGGATGGCAATCAGCCCCAGCATTTT.

V gene TRBV6-1 combines with J gene TRBJ2-2; 8 bases agree with TRBD1. The J segment lost 1 base and the V segment lost 8 bases, leaving 6 bases of the junction unmatched. Germline CDR1 and CDR2: MNHNS and SASEGT. This CDR3 spans 15 amino acids. The CDR3 sequence is CASGGGQGNTGELFF. CDR3 sequence (DNA): TGTGCCAGCGGCGGCGGACAGGGGAACACCGGGGAGCTGTTTTTT.

This clone appeared a single time. CDR3 amino acids: CASSSFSTGDTEAFF. CDR3 in DNA: TGTGCCAGCAGTTCCTTTTCTACAGGGGACACTGAAGCTTTCTTT. The V call is TRBV6-5, the J call TRBJ1-1; 7 nucleotides match TRBD1. Germline trimming cut 4 bases from V and 3 bases from J; bases unmatched to any gene: 8. Per germline, CDR1 MNHEY and CDR2 SVGAGI. The CDR3 sequence is 15 residues long.

The chain joins TRBV4-2 to TRBJ2-4; possibly TRBD2 for D (6 bases). V lost 4 bases, J lost 2 bases, and 9 bases lay in between. The CDR3 is 14 amino acids. The germline V gene encodes CDR1 LGHNA and CDR2 YNFKEQ. As DNA, the CDR3 is TGTGCCAGCAGCCCCCGGGGGACCAAAAACATTCAGTACTTC. Its translation: CASSPRGTKNIQYF.

The V gene is TRBV25-1, the J gene TRBJ1-2, with D perhaps TRBD1 (6 bases). Germline loops: CDR1 MGHDK, CDR2 SYGVNS. Between the trimmed V and J ends, which lost 5 bases and 4 bases, there was a span of 14 bases. The CDR3 is 14 residues long. The CDR3 spells CASSNQQGTYGYTF. CDR3 in DNA: TGTGCCAGCAGTAATCAACAGGGTACCTATGGCTACACCTTC.

For this clone: Other nucleotide sequences from this sample produce the same CDR3. The V gene is TRBV2, the J gene TRBJ2-7, with 7 bases lining up with TRBD2. This CDR3 has 16 residues. Looked up from germline, CDR1 is SNHLY and CDR2 is FYNNEI. Trimming removed 4 bases from V and 0 bases from J; junction bases left unmatched: 9. CDR3: CASSVNELAISYEQYF. The DNA of the CDR3 is TGTGCCAGCAGTGTAAACGAACTAGCGATCTCCTACGAGCAGTACTTC.

The chain combines TRBV7-9 with TRBJ2-7; D gene unclear. Trimming shortened V by 5 bases and J by 2 bases, and 13 bases separated the two germline ends. The CDR3 spans 14 residues. Looked up from germline, CDR1 is SEHNR and CDR2 is FQNEAQ (reference sequence). CDR3 nucleotides: TGTGCCAGCAGCCCCCAGGATTTAACCTACGAGCAGTACTTC. Protein: CASSPQDLTYEQYF.

The V call is TRBV28, the J call TRBJ1-5, with TRBD1 matching 7 bases. Germline loops: CDR1 MDHEN, CDR2 SYDVKM. The length of the CDR3 is 18 residues. The ends lost 6 bases at V and 0 bases at J; junction bases unmatched: 14. The CDR3 is CASSRDRRVLDSNQPQHF. As DNA, the CDR3 is TGTGCCAGCAGCCGGGACAGAAGAGTTTTAGATAGCAATCAGCCCCAGCATTTT.

The chain is built from TRBV5-6 and TRBJ2-3; 7 bases match TRBD1. The CDR3 runs to 15 residues. Per the germline V gene, CDR1 is SGHDT and CDR2 is YYEEEE. V gave up 3 bases and J gave up 2 bases; unmatched junction bases: 6. The CDR3 DNA sequence: TGTGCCAGCAGCTGGCCGGGACAGACCACAGATACGCAGTATTTT. It translates to CASSWPGQTTDTQYF.

The J gene is TRBJ1-6, the V gene TRBV5-6, with 7 bases that match TRBD1. Germline assignment: CDR1 SGHDT and CDR2 YYEEEE. The ends lost 4 bases at V and 3 bases at J; junction bases unmatched: 4. The CDR3 is 15 amino acids. The CDR3 DNA is TGTGCCAGCAGCCGGAGGGACAGCTATAATTCACCCCTCCACTTT. Its protein is CASSRRDSYNSPLHF.

V and J are TRBV15 and TRBJ1-4; weak D call: TRBD1 (5 bases). In germline, CDR1 is LNHNV, CDR2 YYDKDF (reference sequence). V lost 5 bases and J lost 0, with 10 bases in between. CDR3 size: 15 residues. CDR3: CATSGQGATNEKLFF. As DNA, the CDR3 is TGTGCCACCAGCGGGCAGGGCGCAACTAATGAAAAACTGTTTTTT.

The rearrangement links TRBV7-9 to TRBJ2-2, with 9 bases matching TRBD1. The trim removed 6 bases at V and 0 bases at J, leaving 8 bases unmatched. CDR3 length: 17 amino acids. Germline CDR1 and CDR2: SEHNR and FQNEAQ (reference sequence). CDR3 DNA sequence: TGTGCCAGCAGTCTTACGGGGACAGGGCCGAACACCGGGGAGCTGTTTTTT. It encodes CASSLTGTGPNTGELFF.

This chain links TRBV5-6 with TRBJ2-3; 7 positions agree with TRBD2. This CDR3 spans 15 amino acids. In germline, CDR1 is SGHDT, CDR2 YYEEEE. Losses at the gene ends were 0 bases for V and 4 bases for J; bases not matched to a gene: 5. DNA for the CDR3: TGTGCCAGCAGCTTGGGGGAGGGCCGGGCAGATACGCAGTATTTT. This translates into CASSLGEGRADTQYF.

The chain joins TRBV19 to TRBJ2-3, with TRBD1 identical over 8 bases. J was trimmed by 2 bases and V by 3 bases; bases with no gene match: 4. This CDR3 region has 15 residues. Germline CDR1 LNHDA, CDR2 SQIVND (reference sequence). CDR3 DNA: TGTGCCAGTAGTATTCGGACAGGGATCACAGATACGCAGTATTTT. Translation: CASSIRTGITDTQYF.

The CDR3 loop is CASSAGTSGHTQYF. The CDR3 DNA is TGTGCCAGCAGCGCGGGGACTAGTGGACATACGCAGTATTTT. The V call is TRBV9, the J call TRBJ2-3; 8 positions match TRBD2. V dropped 3 bases and J dropped 7; count of bases not matched to a gene: 7. Germline V lookup: CDR1 SGDLS, CDR2 YYNGEE. The CDR3 runs to 14 residues.

The chain employs TRBV6-1 and TRBJ2-3; D is perhaps TRBD2 (5 bases). With 5 bases removed from V and 3 bases from J, the gap between germline ends came to 15 bases. Germline V CDR1 and CDR2: MNHNS, SASEGT. The CDR3 totals 15 residues. The CDR3 DNA sequence: TGTGCCAGCAGTAGGCGGGCCGTCGAAACAGATACGCAGTATTTT. Translation gives CASSRRAVETDTQYF.

The chain links TRBV11-1 to TRBJ2-3; D is possibly TRBD2 (6 bases). Germline V CDR1 and CDR2: SGHAT, FQDESV (reference sequence). Between the trimmed V and J ends, which lost 6 bases and 4 bases, there was a span of 20 bases. This CDR3 is built from 16 residues. CDR3: CASSSNSGFAADTQYF. CDR3 DNA: TGTGCCAGCAGTTCGAATAGCGGTTTTGCTGCAGATACGCAGTATTTT.